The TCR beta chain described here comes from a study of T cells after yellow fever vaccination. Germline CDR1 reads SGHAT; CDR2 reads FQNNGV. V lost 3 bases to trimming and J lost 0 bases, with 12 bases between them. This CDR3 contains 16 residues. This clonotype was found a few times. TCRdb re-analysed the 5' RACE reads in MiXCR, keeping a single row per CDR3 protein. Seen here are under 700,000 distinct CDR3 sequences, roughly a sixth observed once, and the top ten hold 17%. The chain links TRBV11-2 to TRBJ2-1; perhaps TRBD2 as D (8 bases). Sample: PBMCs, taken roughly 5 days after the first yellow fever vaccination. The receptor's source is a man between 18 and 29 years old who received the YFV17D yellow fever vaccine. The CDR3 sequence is CASSLRGDSSYNEQFF. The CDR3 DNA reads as TGTGCCAGCAGCTTGCGGGGGGACAGCTCCTACAATGAGCAGTTCTTC.